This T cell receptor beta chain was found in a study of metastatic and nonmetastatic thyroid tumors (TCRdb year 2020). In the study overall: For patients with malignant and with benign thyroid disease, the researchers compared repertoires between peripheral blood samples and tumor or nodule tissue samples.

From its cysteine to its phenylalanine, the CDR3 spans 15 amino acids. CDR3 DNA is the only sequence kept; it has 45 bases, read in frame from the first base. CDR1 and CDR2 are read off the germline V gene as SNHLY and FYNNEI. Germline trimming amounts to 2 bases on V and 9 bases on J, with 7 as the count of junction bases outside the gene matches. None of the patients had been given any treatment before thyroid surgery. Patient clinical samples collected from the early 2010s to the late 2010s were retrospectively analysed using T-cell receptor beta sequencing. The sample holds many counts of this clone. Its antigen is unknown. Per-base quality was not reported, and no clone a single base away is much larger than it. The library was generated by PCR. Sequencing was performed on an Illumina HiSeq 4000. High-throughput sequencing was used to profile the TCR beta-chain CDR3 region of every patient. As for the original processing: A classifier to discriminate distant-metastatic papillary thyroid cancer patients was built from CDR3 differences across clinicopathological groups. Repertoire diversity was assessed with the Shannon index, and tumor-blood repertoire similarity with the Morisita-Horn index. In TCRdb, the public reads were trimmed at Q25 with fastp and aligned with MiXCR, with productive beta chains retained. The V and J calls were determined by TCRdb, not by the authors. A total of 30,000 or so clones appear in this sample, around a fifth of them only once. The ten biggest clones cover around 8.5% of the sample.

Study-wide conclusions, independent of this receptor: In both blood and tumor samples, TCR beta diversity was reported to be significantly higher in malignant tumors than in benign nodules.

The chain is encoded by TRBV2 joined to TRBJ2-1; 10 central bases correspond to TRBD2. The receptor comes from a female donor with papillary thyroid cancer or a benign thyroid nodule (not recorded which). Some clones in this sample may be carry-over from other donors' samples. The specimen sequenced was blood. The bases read TGTGCCAGCAGTGAACGTAGCGGGGGGTCCTTTGAGCAGTTCTTC. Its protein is CASSERSGGSFEQFF.